Sequencing of this T cell receptor beta chain was carried out in a study of CD8 T cells in Susac syndrome. V dropped 6 bases and J dropped 1; count of bases not matched to a gene: 24. This CDR3 region has 22 residues. An amount of RNA that ranged from about 0.45 to 1 ug was reverse transcribed with random hexamers. MiXCR, applied by TCRdb to the immunoSEQ multiplex PCR reads, yields one record per CDR3 protein. The table records under 350,000 distinct CDR3 sequences, about 91% of them present only once. The chain recombines TRBV12-3 or TRBV12-4 with TRBJ2-1; 10 nucleotides line up with TRBD2. Sequencing used CD4+ T cells from PBMCs. The source of this sequence is a human donor with multiple sclerosis. This CDR3 is CASSPRGHGYTSGVPSYNEQFF. In DNA, the CDR3 is TGTGCCAGCAGCCCCAGGGGACACGGATATACTAGCGGGGTTCCATCCTACAATGAGCAGTTCTTC.